This T cell receptor (beta chain) was captured by sequencing in a study of blood T cell repertoires in COVID-19. V lost 5 bases, J lost 3 bases, and 13 bases lay in between. The germline V gene encodes CDR1 LNHDA and CDR2 SQIVND (reference sequence). This CDR3 spans 14 amino acids. Profiling relied on immunoSEQ multiplex PCR, and the TCRdb table lists in-frame clones only, not all of them. The repertoire has some 97,000 clones, about 90% of them found once; the top ten carry about 7.4%. The sequenced sample was peripheral blood. The gene calls are TRBV19 and TRBJ2-5, with a tentative D call TRBD1 (6 bases). The clonotype comes from a man aged 25 to 40 in a cohort sampled during active COVID-19. The CDR3 bases are TGTGCCAGTAGTCACGGACAGAGTAAAGAGACCCAGTACTTC. Residues: CASSHGQSKETQYF.